This T cell receptor beta chain was recorded in a study of T cells in Graves' hyperthyroidism and ophthalmopathy. Study-level findings and limits: Peripheral blood also featured most of the thyroid clonotypes expanded above 0.001. Ophthalmopathy was distinguished from stable hyperthyroidism by 13 V-J signatures.

RNA transcripts provided the source from which TCR beta CDR3 regions were amplified. Researchers ran a first-round RT-PCR on the TCR CDR3 using the HTBI primer set. TCRdb ran MiXCR on the multiplex PCR reads and lists one entry per CDR3 protein. The top ten hold roughly 3% of the sample, which has about 600,000 distinct CDR3 sequences, 16% seen once. With 6 bases removed from V and 2 bases from J, the gap between germline ends came to 10 bases. CDR1 and CDR2 from the germline V gene are LGHDT and YNNKEL (reference sequence). CDR3 length equals 13 residues. Comment on this clonotype: Antigen: not known.

The J gene is TRBJ2-5, the V gene TRBV3-1, with D perhaps matching TRBD1 (6 bases). Sequences were obtained from blood. This receptor was taken from a woman aged 40 to 55 with Graves' ophthalmopathy. The CDR3 DNA reads TGTGCCAGCAGGGACAGACAGCAAGAGACCCAGTACTTC. Translating gives CASRDRQQETQYF.